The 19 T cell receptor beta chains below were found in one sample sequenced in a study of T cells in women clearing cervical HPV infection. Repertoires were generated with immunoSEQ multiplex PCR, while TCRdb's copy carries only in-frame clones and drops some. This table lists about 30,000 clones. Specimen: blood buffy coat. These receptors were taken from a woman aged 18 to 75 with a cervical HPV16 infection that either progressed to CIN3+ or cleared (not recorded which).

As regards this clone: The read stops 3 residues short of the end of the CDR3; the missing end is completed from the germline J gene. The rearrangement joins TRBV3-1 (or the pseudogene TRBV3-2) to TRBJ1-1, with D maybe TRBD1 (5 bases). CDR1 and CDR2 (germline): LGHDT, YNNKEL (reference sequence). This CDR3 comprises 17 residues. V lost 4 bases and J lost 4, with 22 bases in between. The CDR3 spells CASSRQRERAGSTEAFF. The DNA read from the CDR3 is TGTGCCAGCAGCCGGCAAAGGGAAAGGGCAGGGAGCACTGAA.

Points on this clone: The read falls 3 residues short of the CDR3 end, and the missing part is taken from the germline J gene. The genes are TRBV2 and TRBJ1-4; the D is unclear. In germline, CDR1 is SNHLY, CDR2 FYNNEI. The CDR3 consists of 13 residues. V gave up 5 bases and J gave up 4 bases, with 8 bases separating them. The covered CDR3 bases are TGTGCCAGCAGTATACAGTTTAATGAAAAA. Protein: CASSIQFNEK. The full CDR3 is CASSIQFNEKLFF. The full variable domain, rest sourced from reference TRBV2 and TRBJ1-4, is EPEVTQTPSHQVTQMGQEVILRCVPISNHLYFYWYRQILGQKVEFLVSFYNNEISEKSEIFDDQFSVERPDGSNFTLKIRSTKLEDSAMYFCASSIQFNEKLFFGSGTQLSVL.

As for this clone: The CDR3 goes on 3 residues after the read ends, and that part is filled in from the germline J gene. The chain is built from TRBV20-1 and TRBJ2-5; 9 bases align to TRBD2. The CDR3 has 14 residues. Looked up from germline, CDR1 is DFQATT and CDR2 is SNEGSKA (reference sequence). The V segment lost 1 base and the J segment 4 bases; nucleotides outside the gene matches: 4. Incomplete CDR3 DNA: TGCAGTGCTAGAGGCGGGGGGGGCTCAGAGACC. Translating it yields CSARGGGGSET. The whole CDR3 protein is CSARGGGGSETQYF.

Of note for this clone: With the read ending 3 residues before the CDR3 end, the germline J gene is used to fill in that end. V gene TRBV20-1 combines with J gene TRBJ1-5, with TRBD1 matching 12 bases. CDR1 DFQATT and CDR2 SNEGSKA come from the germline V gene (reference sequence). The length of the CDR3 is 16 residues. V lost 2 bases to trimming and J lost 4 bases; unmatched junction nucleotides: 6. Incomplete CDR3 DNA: TGCAGTGCTAGATACTTGGGACAGGGGGCTAATCAGCCC. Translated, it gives CSARYLGQGANQP. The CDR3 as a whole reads CSARYLGQGANQPQHF.

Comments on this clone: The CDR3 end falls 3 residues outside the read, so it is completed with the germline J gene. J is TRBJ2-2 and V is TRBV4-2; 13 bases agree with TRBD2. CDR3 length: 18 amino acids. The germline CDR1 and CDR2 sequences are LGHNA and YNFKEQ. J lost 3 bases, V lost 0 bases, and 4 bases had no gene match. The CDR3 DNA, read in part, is TGTGCCAGCAGCCAAGATAAAACTAGCGGGAGGGACACCGGGGAG. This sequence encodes CASSQDKTSGRDTGE. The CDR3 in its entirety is CASSQDKTSGRDTGELFF.

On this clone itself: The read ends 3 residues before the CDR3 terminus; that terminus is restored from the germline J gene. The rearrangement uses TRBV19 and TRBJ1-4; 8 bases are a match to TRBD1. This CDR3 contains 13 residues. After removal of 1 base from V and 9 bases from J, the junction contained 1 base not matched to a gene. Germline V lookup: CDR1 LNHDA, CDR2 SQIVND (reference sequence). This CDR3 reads CASSIGTGKKLFF. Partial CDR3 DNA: TGTGCCAGTAGTATAGGGACAGGGAAAAAA.

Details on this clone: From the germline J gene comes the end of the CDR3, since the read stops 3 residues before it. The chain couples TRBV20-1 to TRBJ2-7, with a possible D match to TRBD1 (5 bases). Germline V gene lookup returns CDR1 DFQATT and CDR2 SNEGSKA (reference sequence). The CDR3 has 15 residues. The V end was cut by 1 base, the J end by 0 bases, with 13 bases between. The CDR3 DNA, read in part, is TGCAGTGCTAGAGGGTTGACAGTTGACTCCTACGAG. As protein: CSARGLTVDSYE. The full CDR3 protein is CSARGLTVDSYEQYF.

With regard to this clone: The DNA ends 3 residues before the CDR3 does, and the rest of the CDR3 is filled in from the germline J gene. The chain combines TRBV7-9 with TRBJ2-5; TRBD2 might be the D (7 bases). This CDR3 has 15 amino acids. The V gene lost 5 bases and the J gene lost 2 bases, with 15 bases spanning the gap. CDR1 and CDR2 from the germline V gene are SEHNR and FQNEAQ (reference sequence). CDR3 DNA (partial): TGTGCCAGCAGCGACGTCGCGGGGGCGCAAGAGACC. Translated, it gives CASSDVAGAQET. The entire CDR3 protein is CASSDVAGAQETQYF.

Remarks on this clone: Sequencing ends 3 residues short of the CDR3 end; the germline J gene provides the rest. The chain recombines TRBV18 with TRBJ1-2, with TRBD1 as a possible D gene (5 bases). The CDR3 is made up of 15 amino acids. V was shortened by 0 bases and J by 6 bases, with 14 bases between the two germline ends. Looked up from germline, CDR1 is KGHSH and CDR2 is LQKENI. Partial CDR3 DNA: TGTGCCAGCTCACCACCGGTCACAGACAGAAATGGC. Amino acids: CASSPPVTDRNG. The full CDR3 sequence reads CASSPPVTDRNGYTF. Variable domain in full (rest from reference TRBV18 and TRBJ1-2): NAGVMQNPRHLVRRRGQEARLRCSPMKGHSHVYWYRQLPEEGLKFMVYLQKENIIDESGMPKERFSAEFPKEGPSILRIQQVVRGDSAAYFCASSPPVTDRNGYTFGSGTRLTVV.

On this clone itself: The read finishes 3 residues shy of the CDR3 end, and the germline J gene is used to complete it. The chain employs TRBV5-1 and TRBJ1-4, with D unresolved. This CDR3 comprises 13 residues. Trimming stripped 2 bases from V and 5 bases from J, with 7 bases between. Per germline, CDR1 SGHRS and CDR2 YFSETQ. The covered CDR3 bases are TGCGCCAGCAGCTTTTTCTCCAATGAAAAA. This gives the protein CASSFFSNEK. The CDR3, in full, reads CASSFFSNEKLFF.

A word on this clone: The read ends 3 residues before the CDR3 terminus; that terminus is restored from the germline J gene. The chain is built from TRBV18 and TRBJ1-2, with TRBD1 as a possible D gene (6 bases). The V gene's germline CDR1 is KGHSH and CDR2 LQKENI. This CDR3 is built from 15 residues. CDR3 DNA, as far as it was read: TGTGCCAGCTCACCGGACAGAGGAACCAGAGGTGAC. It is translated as CASSPDRGTRGD. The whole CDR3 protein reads CASSPDRGTRGDYTF.

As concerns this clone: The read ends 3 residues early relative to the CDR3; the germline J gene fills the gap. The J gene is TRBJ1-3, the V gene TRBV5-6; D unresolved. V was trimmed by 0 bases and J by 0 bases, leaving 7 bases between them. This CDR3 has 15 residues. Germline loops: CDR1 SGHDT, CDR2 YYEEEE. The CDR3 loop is CASSLGAVSGNTIYF. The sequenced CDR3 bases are TGTGCCAGCAGCTTGGGGGCCGTCTCTGGAAACACC.

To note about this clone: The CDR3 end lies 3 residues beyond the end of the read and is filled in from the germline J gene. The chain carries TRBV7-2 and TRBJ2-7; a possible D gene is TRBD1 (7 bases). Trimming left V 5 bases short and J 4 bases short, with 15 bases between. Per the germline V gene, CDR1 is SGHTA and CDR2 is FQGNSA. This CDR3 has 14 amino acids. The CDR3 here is CASSKGQGGYEQYF. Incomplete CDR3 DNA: TGTGCCAGCAGCAAGGGGCAGGGGGGATACGAG.

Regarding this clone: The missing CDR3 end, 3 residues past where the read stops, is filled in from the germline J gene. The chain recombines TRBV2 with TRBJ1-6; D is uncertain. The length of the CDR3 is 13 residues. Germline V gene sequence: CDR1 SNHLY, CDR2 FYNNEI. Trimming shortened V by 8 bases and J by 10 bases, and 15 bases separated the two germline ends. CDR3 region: CASHDLVGSPLHF. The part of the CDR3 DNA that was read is TGTGCCAGCCACGACCTGGTAGGGTCACCC.

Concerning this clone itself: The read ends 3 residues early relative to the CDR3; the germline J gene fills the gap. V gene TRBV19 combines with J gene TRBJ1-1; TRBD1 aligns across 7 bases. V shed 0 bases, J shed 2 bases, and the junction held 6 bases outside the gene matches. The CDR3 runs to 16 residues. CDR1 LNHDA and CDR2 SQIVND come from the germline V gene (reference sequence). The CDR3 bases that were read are TGTGCCAGTAGTATAGAGCAGAGGGACAGCAACACTGAA. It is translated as CASSIEQRDSNTE. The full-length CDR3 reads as CASSIEQRDSNTEAFF.

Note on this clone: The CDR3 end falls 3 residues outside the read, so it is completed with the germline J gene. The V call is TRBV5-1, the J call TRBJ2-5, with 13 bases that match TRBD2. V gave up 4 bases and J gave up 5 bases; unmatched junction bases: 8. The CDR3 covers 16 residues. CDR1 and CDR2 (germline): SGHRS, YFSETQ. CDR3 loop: CASSVTSGRGLETQYF. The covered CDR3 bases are TGCGCCAGCAGCGTTACTAGCGGGAGGGGCTTGGAGACC.

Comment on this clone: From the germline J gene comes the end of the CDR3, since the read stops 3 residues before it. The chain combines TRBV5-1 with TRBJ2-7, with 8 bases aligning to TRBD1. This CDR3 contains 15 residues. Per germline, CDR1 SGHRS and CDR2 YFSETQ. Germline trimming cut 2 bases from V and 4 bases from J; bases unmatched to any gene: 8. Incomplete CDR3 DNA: TGCGCCAGCAGCTTTACGACAGGGGTAGTATACGAG. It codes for CASSFTTGVVYE. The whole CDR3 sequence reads CASSFTTGVVYEQYF.

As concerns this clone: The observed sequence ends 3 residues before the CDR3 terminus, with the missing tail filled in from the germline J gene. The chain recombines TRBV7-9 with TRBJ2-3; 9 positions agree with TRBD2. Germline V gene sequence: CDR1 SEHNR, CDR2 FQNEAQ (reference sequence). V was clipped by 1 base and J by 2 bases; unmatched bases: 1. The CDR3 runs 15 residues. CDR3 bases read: TGTGCCAGCAGCTTAGGCGGGGGGGCCACAGATACG. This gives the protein CASSLGGGATDT. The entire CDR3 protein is CASSLGGGATDTQYF. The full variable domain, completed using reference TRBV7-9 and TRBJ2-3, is DTGVSQNPRHKITKRGQNVTFRCDPISEHNRLYWYRQTLGQGPEFLTYFQNEAQLEKSRLLSDRFSAERPKGSFSTLEIQRTEQGDSAMYLCASSLGGGATDTQYFGPGTRLTVL.

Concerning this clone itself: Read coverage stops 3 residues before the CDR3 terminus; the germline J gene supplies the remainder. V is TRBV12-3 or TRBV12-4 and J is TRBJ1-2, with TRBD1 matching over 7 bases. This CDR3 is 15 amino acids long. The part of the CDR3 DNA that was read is TGTGCCAGCAGTTGGAAGGGGGCGCAACTGGGGGGC. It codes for CASSWKGAQLGG. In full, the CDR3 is CASSWKGAQLGGYTF.